The 11 T cell receptor beta chains below come from one sample, sequenced in a study of breast tumors, draining lymph nodes, adjacent tissues (dated by TCRdb to about 2016). The library was made by multiplex PCR. The sample was run on an Illumina HiSeq 2000. TCRdb trimmed public reads at Q25 via fastp, called clones via MiXCR and kept in-frame beta chains. Each entry is one CDR3 protein sequence, shown with its most common DNA and genes. The sample records 50,000 to 75,000 distinct CDR3 sequences, approximately 57% of which are singletons. Jointly, the top ten make up roughly a fifth of the sample. The sequencing sample was made of breast tumor tissue. These receptors originate from a female donor with breast cancer. Some clones in this sample may be carry-over from other donors' samples.

This sequence joins TRBV6-6 and TRBJ1-5; TRBD1 aligns across 10 bases. This CDR3 has 15 residues. The trim removed 9 bases at V and 6 bases at J, leaving 11 bases unmatched. The V gene's germline CDR1 is MNHNY and CDR2 SVGAGI (reference sequence). The CDR3 nucleotides read TGTGCCAGTGCGAAAGGGACAGGGGTTGGTCAGCCCCAGCATTTT. Residues: CASAKGTGVGQPQHF.

J is TRBJ2-7 and V is TRBV20-1, with 14 bases that match TRBD2. This CDR3 has 15 residues. V lost 3 bases, J lost 5 bases, and 6 bases stayed unmatched. Germline V gene lookup returns CDR1 DFQATT and CDR2 SNEGSKA (reference sequence). CDR3 protein: CSARVGLAGENEQYF. As DNA, the CDR3 is TGCAGTGCTAGGGTGGGACTAGCGGGAGAAAACGAGCAGTACTTC.

The genes are TRBV19 and TRBJ2-2; TRBD2 matches 11 bases. The germline V gene encodes CDR1 LNHDA and CDR2 SQIVND (reference sequence). This CDR3 contains 16 residues. The trim removed 5 bases at V and 2 bases at J, leaving 4 bases unmatched. CDR3 bases: TGTGCCAGTAGTTGGACTAGCGGGTTCAACACCGGGGAGCTGTTTTTT. Protein sequence: CASSWTSGFNTGELFF.

The table lists this clonotype with many counts. The chain combines TRBV20-1 with TRBJ1-2; the D is unclear. This CDR3 spans 19 amino acids. CDR1 is DFQATT, CDR2 SNEGSKA, per germline (reference sequence). Trimming cost V 6 bases and J 4 bases, with 33 bases left between them. CDR3 DNA: TGCAGTGCCCTGGATGGCTCCCCTAATAACTATTTTGCATTCTATGGCTACACCTTC. Amino acid sequence: CSALDGSPNNYFAFYGYTF.

This clonotype has at least ten counts. V is TRBV29-1 and J is TRBJ2-3; D not resolved. Germline values: CDR1 SQVTM, CDR2 ANQGSEA. The V and J ends lost 3 bases and 2 bases respectively, with 9 bases between them. This CDR3 has 13 amino acids. CDR3 loop: CSVESSSTDTQYF. In nucleotides, the CDR3 is TGCAGCGTTGAGTCCAGCTCCACAGATACGCAGTATTTT.

Concerning this clonotype: A read error is likely, as this CDR3 ends without the conserved phenylalanine or tryptophan. The rearrangement links TRBV5-5 to TRBJ1-6; D perhaps matches TRBD1 (5 bases). Trimming took 0 bases from V and 8 from J, leaving 12 bases between them. CDR1 is SGHKS and CDR2 is YYEKEE in the germline V gene (reference sequence). This CDR3 is 15 amino acids long. CDR3 sequence (DNA): TGTGCCAGCAGCTTGGGAGGGGCCTCGTATTCACCCCTCCACTCT. Amino acids: CASSLGGASYSPLHS.

This chain links TRBV29-1 with TRBJ1-2; D not resolved. V lost 3 bases and J 5 bases, leaving 19 bases between the germline ends. Germline V gives CDR1 SQVTM, CDR2 ANQGSEA. This CDR3 has 15 amino acids. DNA of the CDR3: TGCAGCGTTGATGACGGCACAGATACGCAGTATGGCTACACCTTC. It codes for CSVDDGTDTQYGYTF.

The chain is built from TRBV20-1 and TRBJ2-5; 11 positions match TRBD2. V shed 6 bases and J 4 bases; nucleotides not matched to a gene: 13. The CDR3 sequence is 16 residues long. CDR1 DFQATT and CDR2 SNEGSKA come from the germline V gene (reference sequence). Here the CDR3 reads CSARSFSGGAGETQYF. CDR3 coding DNA: TGCAGTGCCCGTTCGTTTAGCGGGGGGGCTGGAGAGACCCAGTACTTC.

The chain carries TRBV7-9 and TRBJ1-4; TRBD1 aligns across 8 bases. The V gene end was trimmed by 5 bases and the J gene end by 7 bases; junction bases not matched to a gene: 9. Germline assignment: CDR1 SEHNR and CDR2 FQNEAQ (reference sequence). The CDR3 runs 15 residues. The CDR3 is CASSLTSGTGEKLFF. The CDR3 DNA is TGTGCCAGCAGCCTAACCTCCGGGACAGGTGAAAAACTGTTTTTT. Based on the CDR3 plus reference TRBV7-9 and TRBJ1-4, the full variable domain is DTGVSQNPRHKITKRGQNVTFRCDPISEHNRLYWYRQTLGQGPEFLTYFQNEAQLEKSRLLSDRFSAERPKGSFSTLEIQRTEQGDSAMYLCASSLTSGTGEKLFFGSGTQLSVL.

There are many counts of this clonotype. The rearrangement links TRBV19 to TRBJ1-6; D gene ambiguous. V was clipped by 6 bases and J by 7 bases, with 10 bases between them. The length of the CDR3 is 13 residues. Germline CDR1 LNHDA, CDR2 SQIVND (reference sequence). This CDR3 is CASSHGGNSPLHF. The CDR3 nucleotides read TGTGCCAGTAGCCATGGAGGGAATTCACCCCTCCACTTT.

This clonotype has ten or more counts. The V gene is TRBV6-6, the J gene TRBJ1-2; 7 bases map to TRBD1. The CDR3 length is 11 residues. The ends lost 8 bases at V and 5 bases at J; junction bases unmatched: 2. CDR1 and CDR2 from the germline V gene are MNHNY and SVGAGI (reference sequence). This CDR3 is CASQGGYGYTF. DNA for the CDR3: TGTGCCAGCCAGGGGGGGTATGGCTACACCTTC.